This T cell receptor beta chain was captured by sequencing in a study of T cell responses to AZD1222 COVID-19 vaccine. Points from the study as a whole: The study reported that nearly half of spike-specific TCRs target unmutated variant regions.

Generated by immunoSEQ multiplex PCR, the TCRdb table keeps only in-frame clones and is missing some. This sample has under 200,000 clones, with more than 80% found just once. The ends lost 11 bases at V and 7 bases at J; junction bases unmatched: 9. Per germline, CDR1 MNHEY and CDR2 SVGAGI. This CDR3 region has 13 residues. Remarks on this clone: What it binds is unknown.

The sequence came from an adult in good health. The chain employs TRBV6-5 and TRBJ1-5; 9 bases match TRBD1. The sequences come from peripheral blood, collected on day 0 of AZD1222 vaccination. The CDR3, as DNA: TGTGCCGCCCGACAGGGGGGGCTGCAGCCCCAGCATTTT. This gives the protein CAARQGGLQPQHF.